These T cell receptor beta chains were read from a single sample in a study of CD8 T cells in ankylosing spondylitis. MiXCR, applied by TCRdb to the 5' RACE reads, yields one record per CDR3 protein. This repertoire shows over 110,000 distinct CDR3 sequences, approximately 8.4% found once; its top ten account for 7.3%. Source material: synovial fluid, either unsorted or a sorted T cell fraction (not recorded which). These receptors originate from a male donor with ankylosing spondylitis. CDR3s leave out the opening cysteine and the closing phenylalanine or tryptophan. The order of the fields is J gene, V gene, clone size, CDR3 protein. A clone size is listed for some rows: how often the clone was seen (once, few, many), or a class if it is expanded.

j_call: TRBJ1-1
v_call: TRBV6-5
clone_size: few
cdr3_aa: ASWGSTEAF

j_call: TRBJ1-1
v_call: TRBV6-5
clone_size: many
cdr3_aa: ASSYTREGTEAF

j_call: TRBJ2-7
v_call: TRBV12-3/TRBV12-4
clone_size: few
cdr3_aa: ASSLARSYEQY

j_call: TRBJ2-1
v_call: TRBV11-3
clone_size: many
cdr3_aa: ASSLELAGEQF

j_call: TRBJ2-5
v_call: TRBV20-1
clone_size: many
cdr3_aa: SARPGQGVQETQY

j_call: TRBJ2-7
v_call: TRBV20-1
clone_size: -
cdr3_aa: SARTDRNEQY

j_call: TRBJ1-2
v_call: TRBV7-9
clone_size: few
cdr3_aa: ASSSDRVFNYGYT

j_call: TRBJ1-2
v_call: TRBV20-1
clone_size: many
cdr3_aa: SALQGGNYGYT

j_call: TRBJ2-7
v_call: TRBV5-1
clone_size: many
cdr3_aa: ASSLETRRGDEQY

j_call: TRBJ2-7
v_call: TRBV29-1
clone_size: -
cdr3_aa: SVSQGPSYEQY

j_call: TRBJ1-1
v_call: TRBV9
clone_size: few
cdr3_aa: ASSVGGRNTEAF

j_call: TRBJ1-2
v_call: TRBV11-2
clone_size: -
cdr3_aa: ASSFAGATYGYT

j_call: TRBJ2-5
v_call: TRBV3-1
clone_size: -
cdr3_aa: ASGTGGAETQY

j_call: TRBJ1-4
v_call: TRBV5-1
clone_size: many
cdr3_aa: ASSSGGLDEKLF

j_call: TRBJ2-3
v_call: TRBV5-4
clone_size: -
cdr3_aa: ASSPTTGTDTQY

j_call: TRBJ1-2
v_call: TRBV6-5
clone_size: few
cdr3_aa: ASSSNQYRGQDYGYT

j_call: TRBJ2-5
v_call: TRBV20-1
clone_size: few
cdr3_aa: SASRSSFPETQY

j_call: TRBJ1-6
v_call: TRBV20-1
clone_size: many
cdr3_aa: SASEPTGGDSPLH

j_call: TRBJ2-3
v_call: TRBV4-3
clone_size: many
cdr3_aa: ASSQAWTSGELFTDTQY

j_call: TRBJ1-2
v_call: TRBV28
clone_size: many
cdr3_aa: ASRELGQGKGYT

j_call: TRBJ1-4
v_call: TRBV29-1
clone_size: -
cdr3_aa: SVGGTGGSNEKLF

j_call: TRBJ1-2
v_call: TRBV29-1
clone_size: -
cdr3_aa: SVTRGRGGYT

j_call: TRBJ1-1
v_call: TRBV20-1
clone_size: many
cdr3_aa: SASGDRTEAF

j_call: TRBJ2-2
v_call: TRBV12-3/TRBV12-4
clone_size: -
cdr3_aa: ASSLGSGMNTGELF

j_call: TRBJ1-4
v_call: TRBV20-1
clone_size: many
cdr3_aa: SARPSGGEKLF

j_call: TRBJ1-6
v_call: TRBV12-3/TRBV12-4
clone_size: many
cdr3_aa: ASRFLGNSPLH

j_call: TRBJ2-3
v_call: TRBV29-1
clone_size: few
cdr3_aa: SVLGAGGETDTQY

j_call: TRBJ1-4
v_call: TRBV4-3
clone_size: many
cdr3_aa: ASSIQGGQGKLF

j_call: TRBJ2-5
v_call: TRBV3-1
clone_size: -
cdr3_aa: ASRSDLYQETQY

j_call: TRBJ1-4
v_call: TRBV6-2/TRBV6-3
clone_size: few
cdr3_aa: ASSYYAYEKLF

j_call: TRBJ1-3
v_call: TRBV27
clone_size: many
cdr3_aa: ASSLNVPAYSGNTIY

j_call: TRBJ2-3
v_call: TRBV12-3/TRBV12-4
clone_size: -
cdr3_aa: ASSRRTDTQY

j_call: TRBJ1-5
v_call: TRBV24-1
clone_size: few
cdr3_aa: ATSDLRGNQPQH

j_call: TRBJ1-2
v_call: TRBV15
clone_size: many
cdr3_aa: ATSRDSGRGGYT

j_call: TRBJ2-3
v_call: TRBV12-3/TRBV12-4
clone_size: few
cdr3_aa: ASSFGRTPTDTQY

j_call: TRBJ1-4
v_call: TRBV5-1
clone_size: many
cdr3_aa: ASSPAQGTATNEKLF

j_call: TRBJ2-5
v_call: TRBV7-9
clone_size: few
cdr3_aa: ASSSSVVTQY

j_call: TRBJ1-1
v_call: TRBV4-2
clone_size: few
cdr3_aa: ASSGTGANTEAF

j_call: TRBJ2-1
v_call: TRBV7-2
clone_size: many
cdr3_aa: ASSQGEWGEQF

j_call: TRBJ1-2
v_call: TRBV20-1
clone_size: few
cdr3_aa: SADTGGYT

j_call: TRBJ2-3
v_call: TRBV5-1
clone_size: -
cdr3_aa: ASSPRAGGADTQY

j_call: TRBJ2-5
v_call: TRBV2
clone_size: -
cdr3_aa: ASRIAGGGVTQY

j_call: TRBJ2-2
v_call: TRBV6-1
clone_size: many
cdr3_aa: ASRTAGFYTGELF

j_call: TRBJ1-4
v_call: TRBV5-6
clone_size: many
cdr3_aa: ASSLRGINEKLF

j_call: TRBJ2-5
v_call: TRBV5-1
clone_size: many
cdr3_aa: ASSILGEETQY

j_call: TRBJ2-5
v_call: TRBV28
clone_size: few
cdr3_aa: ASNHRPRAGSQETQY

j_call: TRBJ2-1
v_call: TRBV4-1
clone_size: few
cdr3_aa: ASSQVGREIGEQF

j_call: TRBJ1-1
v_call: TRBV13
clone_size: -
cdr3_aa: ASSFRLGGNTEAF

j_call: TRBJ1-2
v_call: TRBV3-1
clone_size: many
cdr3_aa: ASSLNTEVGYT

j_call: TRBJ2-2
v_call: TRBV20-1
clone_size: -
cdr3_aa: SARDPGSNTGELF

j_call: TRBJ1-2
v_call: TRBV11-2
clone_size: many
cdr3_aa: ASSLDPDRVPAVNYGYT

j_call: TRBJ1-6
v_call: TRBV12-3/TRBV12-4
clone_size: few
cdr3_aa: ASSLNRDSPLH